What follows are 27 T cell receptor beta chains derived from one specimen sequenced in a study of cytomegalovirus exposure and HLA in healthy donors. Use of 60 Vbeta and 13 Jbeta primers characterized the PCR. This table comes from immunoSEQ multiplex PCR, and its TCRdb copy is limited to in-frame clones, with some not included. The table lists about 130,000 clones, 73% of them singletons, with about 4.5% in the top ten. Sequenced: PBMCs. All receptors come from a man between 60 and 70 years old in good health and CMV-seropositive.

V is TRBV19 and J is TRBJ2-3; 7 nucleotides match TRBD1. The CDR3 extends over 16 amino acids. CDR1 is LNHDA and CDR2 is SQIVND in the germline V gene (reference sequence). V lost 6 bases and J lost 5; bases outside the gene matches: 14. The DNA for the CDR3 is TGTGCCAGTAGCCTCAGGGGGTTTGGACAAAAAGATACGCAGTATTTT. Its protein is CASSLRGFGQKDTQYF.

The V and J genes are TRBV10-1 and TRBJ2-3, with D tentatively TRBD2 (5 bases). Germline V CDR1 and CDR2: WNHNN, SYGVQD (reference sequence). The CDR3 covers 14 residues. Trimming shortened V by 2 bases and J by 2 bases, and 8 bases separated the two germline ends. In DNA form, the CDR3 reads TGCGCCAGCAGTGAGGGAGGAACCACAGATACGCAGTATTTT. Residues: CASSEGGTTDTQYF.

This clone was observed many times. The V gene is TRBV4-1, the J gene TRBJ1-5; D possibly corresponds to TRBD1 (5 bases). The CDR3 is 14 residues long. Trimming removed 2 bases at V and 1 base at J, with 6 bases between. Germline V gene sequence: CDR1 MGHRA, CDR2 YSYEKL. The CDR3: CASSQWTSNQPQHF. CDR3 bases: TGCGCCAGCAGCCAATGGACAAGCAATCAGCCCCAGCATTTT.

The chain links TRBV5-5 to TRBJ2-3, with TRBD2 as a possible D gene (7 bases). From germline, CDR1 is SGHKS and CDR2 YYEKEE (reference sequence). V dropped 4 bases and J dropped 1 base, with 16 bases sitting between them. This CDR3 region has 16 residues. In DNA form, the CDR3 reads TGTGCCAGCAGCCGATTAGGGGGGGCACGCACAGATACGCAGTATTTT. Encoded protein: CASSRLGGARTDTQYF.

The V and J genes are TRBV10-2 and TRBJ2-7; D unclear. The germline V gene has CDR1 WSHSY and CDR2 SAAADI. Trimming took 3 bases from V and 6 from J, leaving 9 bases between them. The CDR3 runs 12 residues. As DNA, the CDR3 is TGCGCCAGCAGTGAATACTTGCGCGAGCAGTACTTC. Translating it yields CASSEYLREQYF.

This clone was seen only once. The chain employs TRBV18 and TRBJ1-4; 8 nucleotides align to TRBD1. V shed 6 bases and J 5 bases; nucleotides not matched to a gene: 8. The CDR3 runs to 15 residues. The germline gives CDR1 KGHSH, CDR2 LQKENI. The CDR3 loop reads CASSLGQAANEKLFF. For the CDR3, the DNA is TGTGCCAGCTCCCTGGGACAGGCCGCAAATGAAAAACTGTTTTTT.

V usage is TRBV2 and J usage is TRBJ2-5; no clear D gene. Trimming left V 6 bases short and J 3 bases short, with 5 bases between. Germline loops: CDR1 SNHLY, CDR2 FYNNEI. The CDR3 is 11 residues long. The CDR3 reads CASSLKETQYF. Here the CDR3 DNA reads TGTGCCAGCAGCCTTAAAGAGACCCAGTACTTC.

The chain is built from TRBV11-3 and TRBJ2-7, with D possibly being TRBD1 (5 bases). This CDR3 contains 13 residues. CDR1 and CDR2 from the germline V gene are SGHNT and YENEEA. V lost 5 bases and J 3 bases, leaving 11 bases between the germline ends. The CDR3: CASSRRQNYEQYF. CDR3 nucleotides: TGTGCCAGCAGCCGACGACAGAACTACGAGCAGTACTTC.

Here the CDR3 DNA reads TGTGCCAGCAGTTTGAGGCCTGACTGGTATGGCTACACCTTC. This gives the protein CASSLRPDWYGYTF. This chain joins TRBV27 and TRBJ1-2; D gene uncertain. Trimming cost V 3 bases and J 5 bases, with 13 bases left between them. CDR3 length equals 14 residues. CDR1 is MNHEY, CDR2 SMNVEV, per germline (reference sequence).

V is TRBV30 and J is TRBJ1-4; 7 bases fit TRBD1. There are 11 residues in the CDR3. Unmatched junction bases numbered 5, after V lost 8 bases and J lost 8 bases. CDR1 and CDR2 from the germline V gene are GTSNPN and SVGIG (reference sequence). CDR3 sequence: CAGGQIEKLFF. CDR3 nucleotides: TGTGCCGGGGGACAGATAGAAAAACTGTTTTTT.

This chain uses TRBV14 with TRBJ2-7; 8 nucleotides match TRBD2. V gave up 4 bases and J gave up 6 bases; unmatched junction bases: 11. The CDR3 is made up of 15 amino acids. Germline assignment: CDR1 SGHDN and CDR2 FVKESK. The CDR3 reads CASSLSGGALREQYF. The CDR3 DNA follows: TGTGCCAGCAGCCTAAGCGGGGGTGCCCTCCGCGAGCAGTACTTC.

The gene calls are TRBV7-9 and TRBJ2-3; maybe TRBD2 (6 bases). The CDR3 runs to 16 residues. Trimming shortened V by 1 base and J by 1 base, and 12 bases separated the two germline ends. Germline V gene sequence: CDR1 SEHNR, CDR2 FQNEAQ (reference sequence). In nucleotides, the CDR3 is TGTGCCAGCAGCTTAGTGATGGGGGGTCGCACAGATACGCAGTATTTT. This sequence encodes CASSLVMGGRTDTQYF.

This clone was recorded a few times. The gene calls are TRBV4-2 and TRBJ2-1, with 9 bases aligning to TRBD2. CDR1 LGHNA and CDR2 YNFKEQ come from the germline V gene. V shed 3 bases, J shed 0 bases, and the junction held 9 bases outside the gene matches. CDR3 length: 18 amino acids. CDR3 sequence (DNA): TGTGCCAGCAGCCAGGCCGTTAGCGGGGGCCCCTCCTACAATGAGCAGTTCTTC. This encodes CASSQAVSGGPSYNEQFF.

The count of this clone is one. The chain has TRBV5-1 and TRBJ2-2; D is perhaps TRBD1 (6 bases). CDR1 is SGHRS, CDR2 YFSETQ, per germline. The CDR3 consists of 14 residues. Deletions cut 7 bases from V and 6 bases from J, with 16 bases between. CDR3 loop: CASSNLQGAGELFF. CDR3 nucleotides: TGCGCCAGCTCAAACCTACAGGGAGCCGGGGAGCTGTTTTTT. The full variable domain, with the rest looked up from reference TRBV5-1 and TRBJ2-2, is KAGVTQTPRYLIKTRGQQVTLSCSPISGHRSVSWYQQTPGQGLQFLFEYFSETQRNKGNFPGRFSGRQFSNSRSEMNVSTLELGDSALYLCASSNLQGAGELFFGEGSRLTVL.

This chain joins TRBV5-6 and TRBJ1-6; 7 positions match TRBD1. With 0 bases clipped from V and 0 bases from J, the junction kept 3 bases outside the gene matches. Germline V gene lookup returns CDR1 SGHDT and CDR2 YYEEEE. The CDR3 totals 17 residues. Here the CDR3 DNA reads TGTGCCAGCAGCTTGGAGGAGGGGGCCTCCTATAATTCACCCCTCCACTTT. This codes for CASSLEEGASYNSPLHF.

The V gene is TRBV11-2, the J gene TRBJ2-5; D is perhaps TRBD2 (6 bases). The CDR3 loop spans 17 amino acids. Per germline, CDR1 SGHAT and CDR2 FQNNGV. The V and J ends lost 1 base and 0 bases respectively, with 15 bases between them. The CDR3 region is CASSLGHTGGNQETQYF. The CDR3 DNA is TGTGCCAGCAGCTTAGGCCACACAGGAGGGAACCAAGAGACCCAGTACTTC.

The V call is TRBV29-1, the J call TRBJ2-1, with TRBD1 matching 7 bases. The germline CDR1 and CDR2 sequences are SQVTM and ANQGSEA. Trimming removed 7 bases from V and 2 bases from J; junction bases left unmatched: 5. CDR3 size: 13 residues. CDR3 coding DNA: TGCAGCGGCCTGGGGACAGCCTACAATGAGCAGTTCTTC. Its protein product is CSGLGTAYNEQFF.

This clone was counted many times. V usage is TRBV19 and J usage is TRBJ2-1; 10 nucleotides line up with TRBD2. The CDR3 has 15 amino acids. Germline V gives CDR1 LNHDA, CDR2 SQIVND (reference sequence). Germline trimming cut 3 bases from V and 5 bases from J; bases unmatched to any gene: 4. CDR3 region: CASSMASGGHNEQFF. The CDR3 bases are TGTGCCAGTAGTATGGCTAGCGGGGGCCACAATGAGCAGTTCTTC.

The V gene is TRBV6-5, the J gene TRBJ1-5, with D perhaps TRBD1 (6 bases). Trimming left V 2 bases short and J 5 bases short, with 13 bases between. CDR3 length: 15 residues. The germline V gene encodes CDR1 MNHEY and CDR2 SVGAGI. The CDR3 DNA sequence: TGTGCCAGCAGTTACAGGCAGGGGCAAGATCAGCCCCAGCATTTT. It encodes CASSYRQGQDQPQHF.

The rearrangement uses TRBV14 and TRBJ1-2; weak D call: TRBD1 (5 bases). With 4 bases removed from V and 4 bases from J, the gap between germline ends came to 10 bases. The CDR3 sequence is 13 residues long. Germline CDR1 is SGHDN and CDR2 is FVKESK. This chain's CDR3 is CASSPAQGYGYTF. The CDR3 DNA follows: TGTGCCAGCAGCCCCGCCCAGGGCTATGGCTACACCTTC.

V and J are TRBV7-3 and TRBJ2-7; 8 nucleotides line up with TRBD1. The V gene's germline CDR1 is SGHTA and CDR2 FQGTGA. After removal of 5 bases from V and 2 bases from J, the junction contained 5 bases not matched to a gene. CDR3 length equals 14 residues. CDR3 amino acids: CASSSAGGPYEQYF. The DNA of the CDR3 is TGTGCCAGCAGCAGCGCAGGGGGCCCCTACGAGCAGTACTTC.

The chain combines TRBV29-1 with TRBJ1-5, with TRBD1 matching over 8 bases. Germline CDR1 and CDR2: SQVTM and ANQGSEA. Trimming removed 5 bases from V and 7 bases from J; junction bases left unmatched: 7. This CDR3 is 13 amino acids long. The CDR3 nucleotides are TGCAGCGTTTCAGGACAGGGAGGGCAGCCCCAGCATTTT. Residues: CSVSGQGGQPQHF.

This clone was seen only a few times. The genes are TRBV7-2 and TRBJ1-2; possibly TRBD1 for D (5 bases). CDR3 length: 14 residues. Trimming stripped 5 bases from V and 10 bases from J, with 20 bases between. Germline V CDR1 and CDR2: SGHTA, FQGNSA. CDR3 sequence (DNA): TGTGCCAGCAGCCCCTCGGGCAGGGCCTCGTCCTACACCTTC. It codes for CASSPSGRASSYTF.

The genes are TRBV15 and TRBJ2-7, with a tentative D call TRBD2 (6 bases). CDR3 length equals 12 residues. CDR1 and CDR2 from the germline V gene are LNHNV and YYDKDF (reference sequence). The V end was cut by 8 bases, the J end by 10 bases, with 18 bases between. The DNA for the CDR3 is TGTGCCACCGGGACTCGTTCGTACCCCCAGTACTTC. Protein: CATGTRSYPQYF.

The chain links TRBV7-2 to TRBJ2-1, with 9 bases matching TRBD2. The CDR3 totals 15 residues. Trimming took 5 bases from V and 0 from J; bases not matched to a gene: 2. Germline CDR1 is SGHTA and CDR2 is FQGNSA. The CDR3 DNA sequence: TGTGCCAGCAGCATTAGCGGGGGCTCCTACAATGAGCAGTTCTTC. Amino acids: CASSISGGSYNEQFF.

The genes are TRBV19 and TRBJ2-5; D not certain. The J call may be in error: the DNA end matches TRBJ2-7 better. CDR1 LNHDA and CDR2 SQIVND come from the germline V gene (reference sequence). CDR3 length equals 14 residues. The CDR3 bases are TGTGCCAGTAGACCAGTATTGGACTCCTACGAGCAGTACTTC. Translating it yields CASRPVLDSYEQYF.

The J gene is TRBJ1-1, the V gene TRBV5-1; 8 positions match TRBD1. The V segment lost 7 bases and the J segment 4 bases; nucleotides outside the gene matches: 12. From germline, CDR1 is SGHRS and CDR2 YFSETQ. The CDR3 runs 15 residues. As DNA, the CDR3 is TGCGCCAGCTCACCCAGGGGGCACGGGGGCACTGAAGCTTTCTTT. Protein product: CASSPRGHGGTEAFF.